These T cell receptor beta chains were read from a single sample in a study of cytomegalovirus exposure and HLA in healthy donors. Sequencing was performed with immunoSEQ multiplex PCR; in TCRdb, only in-frame clones are kept and a portion is missing. The sample holds 150,000 to 250,000 clones, 65% to 90% seen once. Sequencing was performed on PBMCs. The source is a woman aged 30 to 39 in good health and CMV-seropositive. Both conserved end residues are part of each CDR3. Each record gives: CDR3 DNA, CDR3 protein, J gene, D gene, clone size, V gene. A D gene is named only where the DNA matches it firmly. The size field is filled for only some rows; it gives once, few, many or a size class.

TGTGCCATCTCCAGAGACTCTAACTATGGCTACACCTTC	CAISRDSNYGYTF	TRBJ1-2	.	once	TRBV10-3
TGTGCCAGCGCCGGAGACTCTTACGAGCAGTACTTC	CASAGDSYEQYF	TRBJ2-7	.	.	TRBV9
TGTGCCAGCAGTTTCCCCCCCCCTGCAGGGGTGGCTTTCTTT	CASSFPPPAGVAFF	TRBJ1-1	.	.	TRBV27
TGCAGCGTGACAGGGGGCACTGAAGCTTTCTTT	CSVTGGTEAFF	TRBJ1-1	TRBD1	few	TRBV29-1
TGTGCCAGCAGCCCCACCAGGGTTAGCACAGATACGCAGTATTTT	CASSPTRVSTDTQYF	TRBJ2-3	.	.	TRBV5-4
TGTGCCAGCAGCTACATGCGGGGCTACACCTTC	CASSYMRGYTF	TRBJ1-2	.	.	TRBV5-6
TGTGCCACTTCGACAGGGCTGGAAGAGACCCAGTACTTC	CATSTGLEETQYF	TRBJ2-5	TRBD1	once	TRBV28
TGCAGCGTTCCGGCTACGGGGGGCGGGCAGTACTTC	CSVPATGGGQYF	TRBJ2-7	.	.	TRBV29-1
TGTGCCAGCAGCTTAGGGGGCAGACGTCTCTACGAGCAGTACTTC	CASSLGGRRLYEQYF	TRBJ2-7	.	.	TRBV13
TGTGCCAGCAGTGAGGACAGGGTCACTGAAGCTTTCTTT	CASSEDRVTEAFF	TRBJ1-1	TRBD1	.	TRBV6-6
TGTGCCAGCAGCTTAGCCCTAGCGCCTCCCTACGAGCAGTACTTC	CASSLALAPPYEQYF	TRBJ2-7	.	once	TRBV7-9
TGTGCCAGCAGCCACGGGGGATCCGTCGACTACGAGCAGTACTTC	CASSHGGSVDYEQYF	TRBJ2-7	.	.	TRBV28
TGTGCCACCAACAGACAGGGCTACACTGAAGCTTTCTTT	CATNRQGYTEAFF	TRBJ1-1	TRBD1	.	TRBV6-5
TGTGCCAGCGGAGGGGAGAACTTTGTTTGGTATGGCTACACCTTC	CASGGENFVWYGYTF	TRBJ1-2	.	many	TRBV2
TGTGCCAGCAGTGAAGGGCAGGGAATCCACGAGCAGTACTTC	CASSEGQGIHEQYF	TRBJ2-7	.	.	TRBV2
TGTGCCAGCTCACTATCGGGACAGGCCTACGAGCAGTACTTC	CASSLSGQAYEQYF	TRBJ2-7	TRBD1	.	TRBV18
TGCAGCGTGGATCCCGGGACAGGGTCCGACGAGCAGTACTTC	CSVDPGTGSDEQYF	TRBJ2-7	TRBD1	.	TRBV29-1
TGTGCCAGCAGCCGCGGGACAGGGGCAGAACTAACCCAGGATAAGCAGTTCTTC	CASSRGTGAELTQDKQFF	TRBJ2-1	TRBD1	.	TRBV11-3
TGTGCCAGCAGCTTTCGACTAATGGGGAACACTGAAGCTTTCTTT	CASSFRLMGNTEAFF	TRBJ1-1	.	.	TRBV28
TGTGCCAGCAGCGTAGGTGGGGGCGCGGATGTCTATGGCTACACCTTC	CASSVGGGADVYGYTF	TRBJ1-2	.	.	TRBV9
TGTGCCAGCAGTGTTTTATCTAGCACAGATACGCAGTATTTT	CASSVLSSTDTQYF	TRBJ2-3	.	.	TRBV6-1
TGCAGCGTTTCGGCAGTGGGGGCGTTCTATGGCTACACCTTC	CSVSAVGAFYGYTF	TRBJ1-2	.	.	TRBV29-1
TGTGCCCATGGCGCGGGGGGCTACACCTTC	CAHGAGGYTF	TRBJ1-2	.	.	TRBV6-1